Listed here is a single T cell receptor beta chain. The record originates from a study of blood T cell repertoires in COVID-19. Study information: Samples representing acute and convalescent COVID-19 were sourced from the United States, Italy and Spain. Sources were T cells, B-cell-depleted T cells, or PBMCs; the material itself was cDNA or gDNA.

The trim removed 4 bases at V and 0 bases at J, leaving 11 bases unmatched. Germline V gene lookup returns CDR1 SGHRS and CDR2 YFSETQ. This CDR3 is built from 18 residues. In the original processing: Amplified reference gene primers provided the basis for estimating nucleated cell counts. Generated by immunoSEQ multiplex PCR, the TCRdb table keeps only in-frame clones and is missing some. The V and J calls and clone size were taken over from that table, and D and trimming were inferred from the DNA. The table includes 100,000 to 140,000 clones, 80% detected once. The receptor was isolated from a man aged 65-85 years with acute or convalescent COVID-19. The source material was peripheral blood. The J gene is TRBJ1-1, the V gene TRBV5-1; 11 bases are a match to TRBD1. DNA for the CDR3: TGCGCCAGCAGCAGCGGACAGGGGGCCGGTTTGGTGAACACTGAAGCTTTCTTT. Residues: CASSSGQGAGLVNTEAFF.